A single sample is the source of the 8 T cell receptor beta chains below, sequenced in a study of blood T cell repertoires in COVID-19. Sequenced by immunoSEQ multiplex PCR; TCRdb stores in-frame clones only, minus some. This table has approximately 92,000 clones, 70% to 85% appearing once. Sequencing was done on a sample of peripheral blood. These receptor sequences come from a woman in her sixties in a cohort sampled during active or convalescent COVID-19.

The CDR3 here is CASSQAPTVSSYNSPLHF. The CDR3 DNA is TGCGCCAGCAGCCAAGCCCCTACAGTTAGCTCCTATAATTCACCCCTCCACTTT. The chain couples TRBV4-3 to TRBJ1-6; D not resolved. This CDR3 has 18 amino acids. V lost 1 base and J lost 0, with 13 bases in between. Germline CDR1 and CDR2: LGHNA and YSLEER.

V is TRBV15 and J is TRBJ2-7; 7 positions match TRBD2. Germline V gene sequence: CDR1 LNHNV, CDR2 YYDKDF (reference sequence). The CDR3 extends over 16 amino acids. V was clipped by 0 bases and J by 6 bases; unmatched bases: 11. The CDR3 coding sequence is TGTGCCACCAGCAGAGACCACCCAAAGCGGGGCGGCGAGCAGTACTTC. Encoded protein: CATSRDHPKRGGEQYF.

The chain couples TRBV5-1 to TRBJ2-1, with 10 bases matching TRBD1. The trim removed 4 bases at V and 2 bases at J, leaving 3 bases unmatched. The germline V gene encodes CDR1 SGHRS and CDR2 YFSETQ. The length of the CDR3 is 15 residues. In DNA form, the CDR3 reads TGCGCCAGCAGCGTGACAGGGGGCACCTACAATGAGCAGTTCTTC. It codes for CASSVTGGTYNEQFF.

CDR3 sequence reads: CASSFGASGDSDTQYF. In DNA, the CDR3 is TGCGCCAGCAGCTTTGGGGCTAGCGGGGACTCAGATACGCAGTATTTT. The chain combines TRBV5-1 with TRBJ2-3; 9 bases agree with TRBD2. This CDR3 has 16 amino acids. The germline CDR1 and CDR2 sequences are SGHRS and YFSETQ. With 2 bases clipped from V and 4 bases from J, the junction kept 8 bases outside the gene matches.

The CDR3 nucleotides read TGTGCCAGCAGCTTAGGTCAACTAGCGGGGGACTTTGAGACCCAGTACTTC. Translated, it gives CASSLGQLAGDFETQYF. The rearrangement links TRBV11-2 to TRBJ2-5; TRBD2 aligns across 11 bases. V was clipped by 1 base and J by 5 bases; unmatched bases: 9. CDR3 length: 17 amino acids. Germline V gene sequence: CDR1 SGHAT, CDR2 FQNNGV.

The chain links TRBV7-9 to TRBJ1-1; D unclear. Germline V CDR1 and CDR2: SEHNR, FQNEAQ (reference sequence). This CDR3 comprises 14 residues. V was pared by 5 bases and J by 5 bases, with 15 bases between. The CDR3 coding sequence is TGTGCCAGCAGCCCGGGGTGGTCGACTACTGAAGCTTTCTTT. Protein product: CASSPGWSTTEAFF.

V gene TRBV4-2 combines with J gene TRBJ2-7; tentatively, D is TRBD2 (6 bases). Germline V gene sequence: CDR1 LGHNA, CDR2 YNFKEQ. The CDR3 covers 13 residues. Trimming left V 5 bases short and J 4 bases short, with 12 bases between. CDR3 nucleotides: TGTGCCAGCAGCGGGACTTCACCTTACGAGCAGTACTTC. Translating gives CASSGTSPYEQYF.

The chain combines TRBV7-8 with TRBJ1-4; TRBD1 matches 7 bases. With V trimmed by 0 bases and J by 8 bases, 9 bases remained unmatched. Germline values: CDR1 SGHVS, CDR2 FQNEAQ. CDR3 length: 16 residues. The CDR3 DNA follows: TGTGCCAGCAGCTTAGCCCGGTGGCAGGGGGGCGAAAAACTGTTTTTT. Its protein is CASSLARWQGGEKLFF. The full variable domain, its missing parts supplied by reference TRBV7-8 and TRBJ1-4, is GAGVSQSPRYKVAKRGQDVALRCDPISGHVSLFWYQQALGQGPEFLTYFQNEAQLDKSGLPSDRFFAERPEGSVSTLKIQRTQQEDSAVYLCASSLARWQGGEKLFFGSGTQLSVL.